Below, one TCR beta chain is given with its context. Its antigen is unknown. Base-call qualities are not available, and no considerably larger clone is one nucleotide away. This entry belongs to a study of CD8 T cells in ankylosing spondylitis (dated by TCRdb to between 2016 and 2019). Study-level background: T cell receptor beta repertoires were profiled in healthy donors and ankylosing spondylitis patients so that disease-linked TCR variants could be found. In total, the full study cohort was made up of roughly 100 healthy donors and about two dozen ankylosing spondylitis patients. Peripheral blood samples were taken, and synovial fluid was additionally collected from ankylosing spondylitis patients. General findings and caveats noted by the study authors: The disease-linked clones were reported to be significantly enriched in matched synovial fluid samples from ankylosing spondylitis patients. In peripheral blood, the disease-linked clones were found at relatively low frequencies and had a CD8+ phenotype. Some motif variants were previously reported in synovial fluid and blood of reactive arthritis patients, suggesting common disease-initiation mechanisms. Blood from ankylosing spondylitis patients appeared to be characterized by a TCR beta motif made up of seven or eight highly homologous amino acid variants.

The CDR3 measures 14 amino acids from cysteine to phenylalanine. The kept DNA is CDR3 alone, 42 bases in frame from the first base. The germline ends are 11 bases apart after V is trimmed by 5 bases and J by 1 base. Per the germline V gene, SGHTA is the CDR1 and FQGNSA is the CDR2. The reads were generated on an Illumina HiSeq 2500. TCR beta libraries were prepared by quantitative 5'-RACE with molecular barcodes. In the source study's methods: A new computational method based on a probabilistic model of VDJ rearrangement was used to identify disease-linked TCR variants. The public reads were reprocessed in TCRdb via fastp at Q25 and MiXCR, keeping in-frame beta chains. All rows with the same CDR3 protein become a single entry with the most common DNA and genes. The V and J calls and clone size come from TCRdb's table, not from the authors' own analysis. The sample has about 110,000 distinct CDR3 sequences on record, 20% to 30% of them singletons. The leading ten clones occupy about 12% of the sample.

Synovial fluid samples were matched to blood samples from the same ankylosing spondylitis patients. Sequences were obtained from synovial fluid, either unsorted or a sorted T cell fraction (not recorded which). The origin of this receptor is a male donor with ankylosing spondylitis. The V and J segments used are TRBV7-2 and TRBJ1-1; the D gene is perhaps TRBD1, from 5 matching bases. In nucleotides, the sequence is TGTGCCAGCAGCGCTCAGGGCCGGAACACTGAAGCTTTCTTT. Its product reads: CASSAQGRNTEAFF. This CDR3, with the reference TRBV7-2 and TRBJ1-1 proteins standing in past its ends, gives the full variable domain GAGVSQSPSNKVTEKGKDVELRCDPISGHTALYWYRQSLGQGLEFLIYFQGNSAPDKSGLPSDRFSAERTGGSVSTLTIQRTQQEDSAVYLCASSAQGRNTEAFFGQGTRLTVV.